The source of this TCR beta chain is a study of T cell responses to AZD1222 COVID-19 vaccine. Profiled with immunoSEQ multiplex PCR; TCRdb holds only in-frame clones, not every one. The sample has about 150,000 clones; 90% are singletons. The source of this sequence is an adult in good health. The material sequenced was peripheral blood, taken on day 0 of AZD1222 vaccination.

The CDR3 loop is CATSTGTYEQYF. CDR3 DNA: TGTGCCACCAGTACAGGAACCTACGAGCAGTACTTC. The gene calls are TRBV24-1 and TRBJ2-7; a possible D gene is TRBD1 (5 bases). The germline V gene has CDR1 KGHDR and CDR2 SFDVKD. Trimming removed 6 bases from V and 2 bases from J, with 7 bases in between. CDR3 length: 12 residues.